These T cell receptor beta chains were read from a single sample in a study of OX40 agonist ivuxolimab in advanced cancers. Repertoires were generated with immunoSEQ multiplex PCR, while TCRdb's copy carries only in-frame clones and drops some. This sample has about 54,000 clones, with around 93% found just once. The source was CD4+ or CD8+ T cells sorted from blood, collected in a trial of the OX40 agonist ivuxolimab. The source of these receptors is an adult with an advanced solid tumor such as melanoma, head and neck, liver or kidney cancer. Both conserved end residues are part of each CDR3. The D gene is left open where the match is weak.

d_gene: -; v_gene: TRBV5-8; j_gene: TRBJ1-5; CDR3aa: CASPLTEYSNQPQHF
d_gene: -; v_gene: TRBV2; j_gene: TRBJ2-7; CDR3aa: CASMSDGTYEQYF
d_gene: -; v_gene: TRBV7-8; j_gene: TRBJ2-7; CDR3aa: CASSSPGRDGEQYF
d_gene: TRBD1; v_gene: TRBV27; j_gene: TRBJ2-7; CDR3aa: CASSPLPGTEYEQYF
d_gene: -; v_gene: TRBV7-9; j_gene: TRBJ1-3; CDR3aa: CASSSTESSGNTIYF
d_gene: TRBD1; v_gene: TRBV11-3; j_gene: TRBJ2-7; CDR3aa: CASSRQGFPYEQYF
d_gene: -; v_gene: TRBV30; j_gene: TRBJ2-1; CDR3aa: CAWGVTRDPDPGRSYNEQFF
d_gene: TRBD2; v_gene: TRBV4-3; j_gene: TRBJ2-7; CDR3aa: CASSQDRAGGGYEQYF
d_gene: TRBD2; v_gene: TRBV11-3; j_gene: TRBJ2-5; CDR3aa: CASSLGPGRVETQYF
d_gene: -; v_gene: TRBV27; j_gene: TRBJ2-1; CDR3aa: CASSTGWDEQFF
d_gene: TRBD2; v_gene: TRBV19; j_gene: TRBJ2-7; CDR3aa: CASSIGGTSGLYEQYF
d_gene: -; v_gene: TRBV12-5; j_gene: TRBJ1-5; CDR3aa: CASGLNGGNQPQHF
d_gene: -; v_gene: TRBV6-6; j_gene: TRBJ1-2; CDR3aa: CASSTPGDFAYGYTF
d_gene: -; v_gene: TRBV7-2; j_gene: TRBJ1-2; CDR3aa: CASASTGFSNYGYTF
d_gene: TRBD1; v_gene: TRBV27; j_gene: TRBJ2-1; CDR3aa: CASSFQGAWEQFF
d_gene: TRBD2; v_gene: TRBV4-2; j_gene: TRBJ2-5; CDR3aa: CASSTGLADQETQYF
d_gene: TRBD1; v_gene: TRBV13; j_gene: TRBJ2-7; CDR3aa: CASSLGGQGRYEQYF
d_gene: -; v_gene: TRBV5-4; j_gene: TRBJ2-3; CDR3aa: CASSQDSTGSTDTQYF
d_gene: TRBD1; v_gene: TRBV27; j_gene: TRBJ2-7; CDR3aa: CASSLGQGLGYEQYF
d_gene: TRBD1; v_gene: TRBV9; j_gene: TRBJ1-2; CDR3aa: CASSGTGGAWEFGGYTF
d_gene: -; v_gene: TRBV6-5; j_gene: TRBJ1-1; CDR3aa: CASSYTQGVEAFF
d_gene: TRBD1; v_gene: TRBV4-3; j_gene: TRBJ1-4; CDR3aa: CASSLDVDREFLATNEKLFF
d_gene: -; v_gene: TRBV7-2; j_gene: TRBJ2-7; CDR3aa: CASSSPGRDPRGEQYF
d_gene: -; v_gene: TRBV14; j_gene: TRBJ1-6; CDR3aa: CASSQEPPGVYNSPLHF
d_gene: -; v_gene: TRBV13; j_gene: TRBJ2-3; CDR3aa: CASSTSTQYF
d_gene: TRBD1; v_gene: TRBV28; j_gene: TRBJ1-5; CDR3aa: CASSLTMTGSNQPQHF
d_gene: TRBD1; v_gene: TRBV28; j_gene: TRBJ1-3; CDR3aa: CASSLSHRGSGNTIYF
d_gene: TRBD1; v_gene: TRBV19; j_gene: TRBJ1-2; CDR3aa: CASSIDHRGDYTF
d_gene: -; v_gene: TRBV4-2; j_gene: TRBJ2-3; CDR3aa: CASSHPRQGPGNTQYF
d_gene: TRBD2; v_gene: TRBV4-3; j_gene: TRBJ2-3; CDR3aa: CASSRQLGGFNTDTQYF
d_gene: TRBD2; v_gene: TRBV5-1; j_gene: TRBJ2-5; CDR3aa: CASSLGFRRERETQYF
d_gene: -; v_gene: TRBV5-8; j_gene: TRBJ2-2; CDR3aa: CASCTGGTGELFF
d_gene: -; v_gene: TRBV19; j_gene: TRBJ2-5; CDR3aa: CASSIDPTTDRFQETQYF
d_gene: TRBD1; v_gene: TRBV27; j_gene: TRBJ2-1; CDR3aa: CASSLDRSSYNEQFF
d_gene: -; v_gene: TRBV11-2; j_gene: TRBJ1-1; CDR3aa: CASSWRETMNTEAFF
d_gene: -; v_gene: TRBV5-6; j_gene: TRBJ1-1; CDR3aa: CASSFGHSLPEAFF
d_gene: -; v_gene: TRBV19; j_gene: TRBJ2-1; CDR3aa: CASSIGAGSSYNEQFF
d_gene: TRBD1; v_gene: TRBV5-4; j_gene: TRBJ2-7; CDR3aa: CASSPGTGGIYEQYF
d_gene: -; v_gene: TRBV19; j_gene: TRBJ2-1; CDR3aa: CASRQPPYNEQFF
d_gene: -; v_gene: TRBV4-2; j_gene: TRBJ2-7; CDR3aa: CASSHGLLGGYEQYF